Detailed here is one T cell receptor (beta chain). This sample was taken from a study of blood T cell repertoires in COVID-19. Study overall: The United States, Italy and Spain supplied acute and convalescent COVID-19 samples. PBMCs, B-cell-depleted T cells, or T cells were the source of the cDNA or gDNA that made up the material.

Source study methods: Reference gene primer amplification gave nucleated cell count estimates. TCRdb's table, derived via immunoSEQ multiplex PCR, lists solely in-frame clones and lacks some. V, J and clone size derive from that table, while D and trimming were established from the DNA sequence. The sample includes some 58,000 clones, about nine tenths of them seen just once. The CDR3 has 12 amino acids. The germline V gene has CDR1 MGHDK and CDR2 SYGVNS. Unmatched junction bases numbered 5, after V lost 2 bases and J lost 13 bases. This receptor was obtained from a man aged 35 to 55 with acute or convalescent COVID-19. This chain uses TRBV25-1 with TRBJ2-1; 7 bases are a match to TRBD2. Sequenced: peripheral blood. For the CDR3, the DNA is TGTGCCAGCAGTGAACTCGGGAGGCCACAGTTCTTC. Its translation: CASSELGRPQFF.